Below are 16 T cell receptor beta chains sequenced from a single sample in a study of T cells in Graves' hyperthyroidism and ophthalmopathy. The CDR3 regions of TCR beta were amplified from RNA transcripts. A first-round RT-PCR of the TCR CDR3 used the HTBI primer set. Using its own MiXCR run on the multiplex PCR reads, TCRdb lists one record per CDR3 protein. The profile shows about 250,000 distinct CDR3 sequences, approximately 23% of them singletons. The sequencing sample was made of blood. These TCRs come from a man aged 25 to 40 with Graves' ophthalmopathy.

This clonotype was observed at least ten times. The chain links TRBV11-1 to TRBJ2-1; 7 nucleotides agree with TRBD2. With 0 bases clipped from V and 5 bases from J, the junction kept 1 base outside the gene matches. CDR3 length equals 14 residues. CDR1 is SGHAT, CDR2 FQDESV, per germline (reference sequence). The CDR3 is CASSLARGNNEQFF. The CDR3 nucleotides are TGTGCCAGCAGCTTAGCGCGGGGGAACAATGAGCAGTTCTTC.

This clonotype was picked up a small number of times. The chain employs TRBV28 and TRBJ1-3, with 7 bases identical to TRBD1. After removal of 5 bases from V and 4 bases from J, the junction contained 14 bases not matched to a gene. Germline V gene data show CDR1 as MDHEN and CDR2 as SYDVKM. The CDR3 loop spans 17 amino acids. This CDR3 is CASSITGARLAGNTIYF. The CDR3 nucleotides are TGTGCCAGCAGTATCACAGGGGCCCGCTTAGCGGGAAACACCATATATTTT.

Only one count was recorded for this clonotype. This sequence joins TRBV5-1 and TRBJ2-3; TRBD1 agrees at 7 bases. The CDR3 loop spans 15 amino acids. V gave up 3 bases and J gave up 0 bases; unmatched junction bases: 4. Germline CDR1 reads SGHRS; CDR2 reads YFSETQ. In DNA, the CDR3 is TGCGCCAGCAGCTGGGACAGCCCGAGCACAGATACGCAGTATTTT. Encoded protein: CASSWDSPSTDTQYF.

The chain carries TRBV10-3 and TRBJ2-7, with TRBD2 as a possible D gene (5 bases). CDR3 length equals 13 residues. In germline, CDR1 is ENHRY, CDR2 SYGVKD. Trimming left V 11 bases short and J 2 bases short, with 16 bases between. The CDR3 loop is CAHKEGRTYEQYF. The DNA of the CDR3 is TGTGCCCACAAAGAGGGTAGAACCTACGAGCAGTACTTC.

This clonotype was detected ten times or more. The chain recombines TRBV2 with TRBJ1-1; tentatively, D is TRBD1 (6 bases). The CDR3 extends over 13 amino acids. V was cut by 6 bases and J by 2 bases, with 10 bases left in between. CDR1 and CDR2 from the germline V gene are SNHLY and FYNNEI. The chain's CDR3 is CASRPQGNTEAFF. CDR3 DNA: TGTGCCAGCAGACCACAGGGAAACACTGAAGCTTTCTTT.

The CDR3 spells CASSQDGGRDTDTQYF. In nucleotides, the CDR3 is TGCGCCAGCAGCCAAGATGGGGGCAGGGATACAGATACGCAGTATTTT. J is TRBJ2-3 and V is TRBV4-1; tentatively, D is TRBD1 (6 bases). The V and J ends lost 0 bases and 3 bases respectively, with 13 bases between them. This CDR3 region has 16 residues. Germline lookup yields CDR1 MGHRA and CDR2 YSYEKL.

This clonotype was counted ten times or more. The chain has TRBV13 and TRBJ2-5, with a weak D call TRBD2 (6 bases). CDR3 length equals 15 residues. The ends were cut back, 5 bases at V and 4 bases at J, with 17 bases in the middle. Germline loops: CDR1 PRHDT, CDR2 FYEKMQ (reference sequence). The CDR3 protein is CASSKNRRAAETQYF. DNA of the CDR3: TGTGCCAGCAGCAAGAACCGGAGGGCGGCAGAGACCCAGTACTTC.

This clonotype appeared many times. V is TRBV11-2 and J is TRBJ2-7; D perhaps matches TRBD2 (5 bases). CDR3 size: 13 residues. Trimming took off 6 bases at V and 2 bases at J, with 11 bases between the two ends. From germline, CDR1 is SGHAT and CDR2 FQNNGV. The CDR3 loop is CASSYPGAYEQYF. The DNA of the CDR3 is TGTGCCAGCAGTTACCCCGGGGCCTACGAGCAGTACTTC.

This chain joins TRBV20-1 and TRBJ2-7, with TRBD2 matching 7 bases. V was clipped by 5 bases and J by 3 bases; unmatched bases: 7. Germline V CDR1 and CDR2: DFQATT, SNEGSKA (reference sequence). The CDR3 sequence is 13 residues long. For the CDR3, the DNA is TGCAGTGCTTTGGGGGGGTTTTTCTACGAGCAGTACTTC. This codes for CSALGGFFYEQYF.

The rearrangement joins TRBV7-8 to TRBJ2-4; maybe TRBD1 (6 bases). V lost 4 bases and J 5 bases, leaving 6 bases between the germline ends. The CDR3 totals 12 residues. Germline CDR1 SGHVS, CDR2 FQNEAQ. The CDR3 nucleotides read TGTGCCAGCAGCTCAGGGGAAAACATTCAGTACTTC. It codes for CASSSGENIQYF. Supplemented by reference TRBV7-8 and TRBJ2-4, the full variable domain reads GAGVSQSPRYKVAKRGQDVALRCDPISGHVSLFWYQQALGQGPEFLTYFQNEAQLDKSGLPSDRFFAERPEGSVSTLKIQRTQQEDSAVYLCASSSGENIQYFGAGTRLSVL.

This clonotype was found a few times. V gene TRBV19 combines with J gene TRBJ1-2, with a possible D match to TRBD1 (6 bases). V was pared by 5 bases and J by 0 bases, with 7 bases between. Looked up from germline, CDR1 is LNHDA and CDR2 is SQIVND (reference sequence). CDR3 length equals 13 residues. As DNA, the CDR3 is TGTGCCAGTAGTTGGACAGCTAACTATGGCTACACCTTC. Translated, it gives CASSWTANYGYTF.

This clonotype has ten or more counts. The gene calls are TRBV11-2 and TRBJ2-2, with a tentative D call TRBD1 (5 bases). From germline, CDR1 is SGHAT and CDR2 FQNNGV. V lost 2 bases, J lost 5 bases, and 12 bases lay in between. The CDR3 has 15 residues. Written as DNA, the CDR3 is TGTGCCAGCAGCTTAACGGTACAGGCGACCGGGGAGCTGTTTTTT. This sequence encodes CASSLTVQATGELFF.

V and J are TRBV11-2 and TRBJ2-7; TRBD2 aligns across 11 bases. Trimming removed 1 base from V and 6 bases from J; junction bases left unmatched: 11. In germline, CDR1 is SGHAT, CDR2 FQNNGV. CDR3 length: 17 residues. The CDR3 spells CASSLVPLAGEACEQYF. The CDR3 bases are TGTGCCAGCAGCTTAGTTCCACTAGCGGGAGAGGCCTGCGAGCAGTACTTC.

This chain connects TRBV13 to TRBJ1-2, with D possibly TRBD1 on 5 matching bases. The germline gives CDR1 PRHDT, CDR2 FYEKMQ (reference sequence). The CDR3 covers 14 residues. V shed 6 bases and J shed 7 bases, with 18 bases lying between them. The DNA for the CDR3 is TGTGCCAGCAGTGGTCAGGGTTGGTTCCGTGGCTACACCTTC. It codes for CASSGQGWFRGYTF.

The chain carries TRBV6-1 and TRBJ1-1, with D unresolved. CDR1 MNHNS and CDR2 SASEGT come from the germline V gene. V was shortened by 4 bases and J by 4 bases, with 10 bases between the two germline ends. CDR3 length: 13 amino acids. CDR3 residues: CASSVSVSTEAFF. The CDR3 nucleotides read TGTGCCAGCAGTGTTTCGGTTTCCACTGAAGCTTTCTTT.

CDR3 region: CASSQSSAPLHF. Written as DNA, the CDR3 is TGCGCCAGCAGCCAATCCTCTGCGCCCCTCCACTTT. V and J are TRBV4-1 and TRBJ1-6; D call uncertain. Trimming stripped 2 bases from V and 13 bases from J, with 9 bases between. The CDR3 is 12 residues long. Germline CDR1 is MGHRA and CDR2 is YSYEKL.